Sequencing of this T cell receptor beta chain was carried out in a study of shared clonotypes between healthy human individuals. The CDR3 runs 15 residues. The table lists this clone with a count of one. Nashville, Tennessee was home to all donors, each a Caucasian adult. Sequenced by immunoSEQ multiplex PCR; TCRdb stores in-frame clones only, minus some. The sample has roughly 2 million clones, roughly 96% seen once. The chain employs TRBV21-1 and TRBJ2-7; TRBD2 is taken as the D call from the table, unchecked against the DNA. TRBV21-1 is reported as a pseudogene. The sample comprised naive CD4+ T cells sorted from blood. The subset was: CD45RA+ positively selected. The sequence came from a man aged 18-30 years in good health. CDR3 region: CASKHGVGSSYEQYF. The CDR3, as DNA: TGTGCCAGCAAACACGGGGTGGGGAGCTCCTACGAGCAGTACTTC.